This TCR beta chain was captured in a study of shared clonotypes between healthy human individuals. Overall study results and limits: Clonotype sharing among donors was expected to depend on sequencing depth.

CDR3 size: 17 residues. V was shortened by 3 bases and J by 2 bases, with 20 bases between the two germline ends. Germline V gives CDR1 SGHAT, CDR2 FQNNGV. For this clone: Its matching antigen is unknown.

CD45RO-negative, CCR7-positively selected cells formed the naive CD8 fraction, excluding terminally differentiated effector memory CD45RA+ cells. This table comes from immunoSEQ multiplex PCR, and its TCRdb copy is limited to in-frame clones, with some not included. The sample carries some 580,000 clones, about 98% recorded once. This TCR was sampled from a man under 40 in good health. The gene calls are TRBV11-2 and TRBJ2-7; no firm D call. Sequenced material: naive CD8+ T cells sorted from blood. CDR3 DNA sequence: TGTGCCAGCAGCTTCGGCAGGCGTACCGAACTTACCTACGAGCAGTACTTC. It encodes CASSFGRRTELTYEQYF.